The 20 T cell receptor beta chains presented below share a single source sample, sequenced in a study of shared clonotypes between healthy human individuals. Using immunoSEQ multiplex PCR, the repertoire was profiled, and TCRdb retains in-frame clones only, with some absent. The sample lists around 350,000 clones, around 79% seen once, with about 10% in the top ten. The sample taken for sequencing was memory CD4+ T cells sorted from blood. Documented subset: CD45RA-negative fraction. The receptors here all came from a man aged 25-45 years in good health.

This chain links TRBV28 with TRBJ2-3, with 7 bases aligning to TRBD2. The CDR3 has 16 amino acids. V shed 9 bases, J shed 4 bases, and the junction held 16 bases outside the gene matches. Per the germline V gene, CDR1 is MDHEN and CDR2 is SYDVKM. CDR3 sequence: CASPPPGGMVSDTQYF. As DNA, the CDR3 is TGTGCCAGTCCCCCCCCCGGGGGGATGGTTTCAGATACGCAGTATTTT.

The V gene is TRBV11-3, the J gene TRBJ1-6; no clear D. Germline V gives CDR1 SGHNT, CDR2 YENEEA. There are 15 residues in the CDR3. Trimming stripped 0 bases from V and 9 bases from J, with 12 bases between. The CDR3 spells CASSLDSRGSSPLHF. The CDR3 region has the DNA TGTGCCAGCAGCTTAGATTCCCGTGGGAGTTCACCCCTCCACTTT.

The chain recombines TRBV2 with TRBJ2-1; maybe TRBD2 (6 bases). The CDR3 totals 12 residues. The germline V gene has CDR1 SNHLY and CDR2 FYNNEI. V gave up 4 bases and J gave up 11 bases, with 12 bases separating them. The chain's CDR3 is CASSGEDLKQFF. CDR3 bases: TGTGCCAGCAGTGGGGAGGATTTGAAGCAGTTCTTC.

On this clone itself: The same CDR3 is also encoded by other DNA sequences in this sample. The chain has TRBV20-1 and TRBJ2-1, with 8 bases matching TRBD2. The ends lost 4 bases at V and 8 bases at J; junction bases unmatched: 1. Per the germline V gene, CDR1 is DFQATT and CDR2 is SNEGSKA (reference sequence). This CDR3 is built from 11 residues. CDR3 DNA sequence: TGCAGTGCTATGACTAGCGATGAGCAGTTCTTC. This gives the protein CSAMTSDEQFF.

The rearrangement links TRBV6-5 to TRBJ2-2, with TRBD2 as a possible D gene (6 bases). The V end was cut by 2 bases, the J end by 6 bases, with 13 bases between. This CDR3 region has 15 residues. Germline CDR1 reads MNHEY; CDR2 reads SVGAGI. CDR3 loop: CASSYETSYSGELFF. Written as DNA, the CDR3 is TGTGCCAGCAGTTACGAGACTAGTTATTCCGGGGAGCTGTTTTTT.

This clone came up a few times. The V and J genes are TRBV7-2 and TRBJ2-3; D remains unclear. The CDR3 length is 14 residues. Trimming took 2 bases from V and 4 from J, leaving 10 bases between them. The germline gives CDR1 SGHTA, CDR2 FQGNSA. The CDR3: CASSLSVGADTQYF. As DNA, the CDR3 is TGTGCCAGCAGCTTAAGTGTGGGTGCAGATACGCAGTATTTT.

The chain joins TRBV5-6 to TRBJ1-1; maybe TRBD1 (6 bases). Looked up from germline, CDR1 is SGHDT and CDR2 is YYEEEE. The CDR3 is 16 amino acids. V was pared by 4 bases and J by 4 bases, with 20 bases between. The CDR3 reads CASSGRGRGLVTEAFF. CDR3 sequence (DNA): TGTGCCAGCAGCGGCCGGGGGCGGGGGCTGGTCACTGAAGCTTTCTTT.

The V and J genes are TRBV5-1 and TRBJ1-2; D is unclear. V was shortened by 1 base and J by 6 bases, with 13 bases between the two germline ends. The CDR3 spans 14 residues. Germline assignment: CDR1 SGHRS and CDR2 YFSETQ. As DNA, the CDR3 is TGCGCCAGCAGCTTGAATCCTAGCTTGGATGGCTACACCTTC. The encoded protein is CASSLNPSLDGYTF.

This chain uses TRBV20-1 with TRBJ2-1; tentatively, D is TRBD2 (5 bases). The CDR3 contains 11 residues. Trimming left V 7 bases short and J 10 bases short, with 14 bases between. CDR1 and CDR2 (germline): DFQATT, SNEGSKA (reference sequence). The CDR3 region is CSGLTVPEQFF. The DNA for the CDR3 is TGCAGTGGACTAACGGTCCCGGAGCAGTTCTTC.

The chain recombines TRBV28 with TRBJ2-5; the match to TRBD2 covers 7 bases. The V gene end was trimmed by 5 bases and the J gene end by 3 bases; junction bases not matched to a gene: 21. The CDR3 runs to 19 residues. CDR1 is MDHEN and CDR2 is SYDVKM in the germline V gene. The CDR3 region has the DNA TGTGCCAGCAGTCATGAACGACAAGGCGGGAGTCCCGCCAAAGAGACCCAGTACTTC. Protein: CASSHERQGGSPAKETQYF.

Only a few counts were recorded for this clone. The CDR3 DNA is TGTGCCAGTACCCATTCGGGGGAGTACCAAGAGACCCAGTACTTC. It is translated as CASTHSGEYQETQYF. The V call is TRBV19, the J call TRBJ2-5; D might be TRBD2 (6 bases). The CDR3 has 15 amino acids. Germline CDR1 LNHDA, CDR2 SQIVND (reference sequence). V was clipped by 7 bases and J by 0 bases, with 15 bases between them. The whole variable domain, filled in from reference TRBV19 and TRBJ2-5, reads DGGITQSPKYLFRKEGQNVTLSCEQNLNHDAMYWYRQDPGQGLRLIYYSQIVNDFQKGDIAEGYSVSREKKESFPLTVTSAQKNPTAFYLCASTHSGEYQETQYFGPGTRLLVL.

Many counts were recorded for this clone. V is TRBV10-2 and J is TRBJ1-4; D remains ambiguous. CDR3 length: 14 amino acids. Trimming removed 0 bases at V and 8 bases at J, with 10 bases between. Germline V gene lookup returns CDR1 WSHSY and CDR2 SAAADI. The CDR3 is CASSESVLGEKLFF. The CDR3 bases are TGCGCCAGCAGTGAGTCGGTATTGGGGGAAAAACTGTTTTTT.

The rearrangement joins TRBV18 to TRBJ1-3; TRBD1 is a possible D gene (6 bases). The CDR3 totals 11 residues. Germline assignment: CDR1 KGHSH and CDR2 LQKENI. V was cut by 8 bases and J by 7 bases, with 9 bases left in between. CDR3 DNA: TGTGCCAGCACTCAGGGGAACACCATATATTTT. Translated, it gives CASTQGNTIYF.

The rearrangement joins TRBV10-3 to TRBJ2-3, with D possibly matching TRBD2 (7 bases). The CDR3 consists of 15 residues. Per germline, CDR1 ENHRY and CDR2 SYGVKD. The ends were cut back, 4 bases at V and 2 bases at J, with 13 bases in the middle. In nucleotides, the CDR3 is TGTGCCATCAGTGTCGGGGGGCTCCCCACAGATACGCAGTATTTT. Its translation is CAISVGGLPTDTQYF.

The CDR3 is CASSSTPRAPEAFF. CDR3 nucleotides: TGTGCCAGCAGCTCAACCCCAAGGGCCCCTGAAGCTTTCTTT. The rearrangement links TRBV5-4 to TRBJ1-1; D gene unclear. Trimming took off 3 bases at V and 6 bases at J, with 15 bases between the two ends. Germline lookup yields CDR1 SGHNT and CDR2 YYREEE (reference sequence). The CDR3 totals 14 residues.

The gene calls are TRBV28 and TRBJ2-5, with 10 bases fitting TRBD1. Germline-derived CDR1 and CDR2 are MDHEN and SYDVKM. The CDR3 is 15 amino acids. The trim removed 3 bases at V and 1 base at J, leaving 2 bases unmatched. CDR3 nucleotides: TGTGCCAGCAGTTTGGGACAGGGGTTCCAAGAGACCCAGTACTTC. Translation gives CASSLGQGFQETQYF.

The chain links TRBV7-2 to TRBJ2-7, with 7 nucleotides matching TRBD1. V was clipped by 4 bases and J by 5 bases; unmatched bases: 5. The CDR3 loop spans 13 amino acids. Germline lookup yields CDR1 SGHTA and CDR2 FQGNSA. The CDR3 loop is CASSSTGFNEQYF. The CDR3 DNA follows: TGTGCCAGCAGCTCGACAGGGTTCAACGAGCAGTACTTC.

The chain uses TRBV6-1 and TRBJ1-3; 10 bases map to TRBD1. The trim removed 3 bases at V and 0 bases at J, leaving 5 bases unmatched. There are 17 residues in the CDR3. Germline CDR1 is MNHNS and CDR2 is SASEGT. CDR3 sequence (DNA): TGTGCCAGCAGTGAGGGACAGGGGTTTAGCTCTGGAAACACCATATATTTT. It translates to CASSEGQGFSSGNTIYF.

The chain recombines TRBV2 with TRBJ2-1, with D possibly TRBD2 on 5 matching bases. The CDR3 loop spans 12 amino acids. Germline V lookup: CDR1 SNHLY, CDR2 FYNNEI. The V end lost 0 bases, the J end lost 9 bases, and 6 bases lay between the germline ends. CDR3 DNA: TGTGCCAGCAGTGAAGCGGGAGTTGAGCAGTTCTTC. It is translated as CASSEAGVEQFF.

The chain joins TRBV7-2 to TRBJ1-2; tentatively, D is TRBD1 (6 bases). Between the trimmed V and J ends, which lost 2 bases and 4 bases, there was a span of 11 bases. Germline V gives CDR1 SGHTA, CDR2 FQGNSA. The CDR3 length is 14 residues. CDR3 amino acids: CASSLSGGPYGYTF. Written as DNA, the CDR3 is TGTGCCAGCAGCTTATCGGGGGGCCCCTATGGCTACACCTTC. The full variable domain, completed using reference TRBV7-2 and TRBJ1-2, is GAGVSQSPSNKVTEKGKDVELRCDPISGHTALYWYRQSLGQGLEFLIYFQGNSAPDKSGLPSDRFSAERTGGSVSTLTIQRTQQEDSAVYLCASSLSGGPYGYTFGSGTRLTVV.